A selection of T cell receptor beta chains follows, all from one sample in a study of cytomegalovirus exposure and HLA in healthy donors. Sequencing used immunoSEQ multiplex PCR; TCRdb keeps in-frame clones, though not all of them. The data show 100,000 to 150,000 clones, more than 95% seen once. Source material: PBMCs. The origin of the receptors is a man in his late teens or twenties in good health and CMV-seronegative. Both conserved end residues are part of each CDR3. The order of the fields is V gene, clone size, D gene, J gene, CDR3 protein. A D gene is named only where the DNA matches it firmly. Some rows have no size entry. The others give once, few or many, or a class for an expanded clone.

v_gene: TRBV27; abundance: .; d_gene: TRBD2; j_gene: TRBJ2-1; CDR3aa: CASSILAGVREQFF
v_gene: TRBV30; abundance: .; d_gene: TRBD2; j_gene: TRBJ2-2; CDR3aa: CAWSRTSGHTGELFF
v_gene: TRBV11-1; abundance: .; d_gene: .; j_gene: TRBJ2-7; CDR3aa: CASSPLRGPYEQYF
v_gene: TRBV5-5; abundance: .; d_gene: TRBD2; j_gene: TRBJ2-7; CDR3aa: CASSLGLAGGYEQYF
v_gene: TRBV11-3; abundance: .; d_gene: .; j_gene: TRBJ2-4; CDR3aa: CASSLVGGGVGAKNIQYF
v_gene: TRBV5-1; abundance: .; d_gene: .; j_gene: TRBJ1-3; CDR3aa: CASQEAGSGNTIYF
v_gene: TRBV27; abundance: .; d_gene: .; j_gene: TRBJ1-5; CDR3aa: CASSLTWAYGNQPQHF
v_gene: TRBV4-1; abundance: .; d_gene: TRBD1; j_gene: TRBJ1-4; CDR3aa: CASSHVRGQRTNEKLFF
v_gene: TRBV28; abundance: .; d_gene: TRBD1; j_gene: TRBJ2-5; CDR3aa: CASEQGPKETQYF
v_gene: TRBV28; abundance: .; d_gene: .; j_gene: TRBJ2-2; CDR3aa: CASSLGQNTGELFF
v_gene: TRBV6-6; abundance: few; d_gene: TRBD2; j_gene: TRBJ2-1; CDR3aa: CASSYAGDFGEQFF
v_gene: TRBV4-3; abundance: .; d_gene: .; j_gene: TRBJ2-1; CDR3aa: CASSPTSTYNEQFF